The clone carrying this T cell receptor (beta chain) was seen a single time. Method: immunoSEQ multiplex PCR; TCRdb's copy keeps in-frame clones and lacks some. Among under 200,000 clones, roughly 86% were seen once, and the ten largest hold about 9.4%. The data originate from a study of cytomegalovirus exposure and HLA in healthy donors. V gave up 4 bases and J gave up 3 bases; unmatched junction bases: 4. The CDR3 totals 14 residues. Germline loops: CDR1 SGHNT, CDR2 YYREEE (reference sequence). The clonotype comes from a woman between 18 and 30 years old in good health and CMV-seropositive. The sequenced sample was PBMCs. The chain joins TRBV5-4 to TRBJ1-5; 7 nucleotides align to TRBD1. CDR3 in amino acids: CASSTGTANQPQHF. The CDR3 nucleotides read TGTGCCAGCAGCACCGGGACAGCCAATCAGCCCCAGCATTTT.